This T cell receptor beta chain was recovered during a study of shared clonotypes between healthy human individuals (dated by TCRdb to 2018 to 2021). Concerning the study at large: A couple of women and three men aged 18 to 49 years were included in the cohort. Per donor, three plates each were used for CD4 naive and CD4 memory, two for CD8 naive, and one for CD8 memory. To estimate repertoire size and how much clonotype sharing occurs between individuals, the study deeply sequenced the blood TCR repertoires of 5 or 6 healthy adults. To increase sequencing depth and limit assay-specific biases, different laboratories used diverse techniques to prepare libraries and sequence TCR repertoires. Per donor, leukapheresis produced somewhere between about 0.94 and 9 billion PBMCs.

Donors were healthy HIV-negative adults with no recently reported acute infections or vaccinations. Every donor was a Caucasian adult residing in Nashville, Tennessee, USA. Magnetic negative selection was used to enrich CD4+ T cells, after which naive cells were positively selected on CD45RA and the negative fraction became the memory subset. After blood collection by leukapheresis, PBMCs were isolated using Ficoll-Histopaque density gradient centrifugation and then cryopreserved in the vapor phase of liquid nitrogen. Analytical flow cytometry was used to check the purity and quantity of each magnetically sorted T cell population. Genomic DNA was isolated from each sorted fraction and quantified by UV absorbance on a Nanodrop 2000c. Using the deep immunoSEQ assay, multiplex PCR amplified TCR CDR3 regions from genomic DNA. Genomic DNA extracted from each cell subset was distributed evenly over all wells of several immunoSEQ 96-well plates, and each plate served as one replicate. For sorted subsets, each replicate PCR was loaded with 200 ng genomic DNA, equivalent to 25,000 to 30,000 T cell genomes. The purified libraries were quantified using a Qubit 3.0 fluorometer, sized with a Bioanalyzer 2100, and then quantified again using the KAPA Library Quantification kit. Each immunoSEQ 96-well plate was sequenced on its own single-read 150-cycle Illumina NextSeq 550 flow cell. The study's own analysis went as follows. Because the immunoSEQ output included only junctional sequences and no quality scores, the filtering could not be the same as the filtering used for full-length reads. To assign V/J genes and CDR3, sequences were annotated against IMGT germline references using PyIR, a Python wrapper for IgBLAST v1.9. Reads were filtered out if the reads had weak V/J assignments (E-value above 1e-6), no CDR3, stop codons, out-of-frame junctions, or ambiguous translated residues. V3J clonotypes were defined as sequences sharing the same inferred V gene, J gene, and CDR3 amino acid sequence. Percentage overlap between repertoires was calculated by dividing the number of shared unique clonotypes by the size of the smaller repertoire. RTK rarefaction, the Chao1 estimator, and Recon v2.1 estimates of unobserved clonotypes were used to assess repertoire richness. Generation probabilities for all TCRbeta clonotypes obtained by the gDNA method from four donors were computed using OLGA. TCRdb re-hosts the immuneACCESS table, in-frame sequences only. Its copies lack some clones; in the studies checked, an unresolved V gene accounts for under half of them, and the cause for the rest is not known. That table furnishes V, J and clone size, whereas the DNA furnished D and trimming. The table for this sample lists about 1.1 million clones; roughly 80% of them were counted only once. The ten largest clones represent almost 0.9% of the sample.

Broader findings and caveats from the paper: Because the study included a small number of donors, the genetic and exposure-history diversity represented was limited. Rarefaction of sorted-subset datasets indicated incomplete sequencing despite the large sequencing depth. Naive subsets generally had larger estimated clonotype richness than memory subsets. Compared with non-shared clonotypes, clonotypes shared by all four sorted-subset donors had higher generation probabilities. Sampling was restricted to blood, and TCR repertoires in tissues likely differ from the TCR repertoires found in blood. About 5% of naive CD4, around 3.6% of naive CD8, approximately 2.2% of memory CD4, and 0.4% of memory CD8 clonotypes were shared across four donors. Pairwise subsampling indicated that sequencing depth was expected to affect the degree of clonotype sharing among donors.

Comments on this clone: Its binding antigen is unknown. Nothing much larger sits one base from this clone, and base qualities are not available.

The sequenced sample consisted of memory CD4+ T cells from PBMCs. This specimen's cell subset or site label, interpreted: CD45RA-negative fraction. The sequence derives from a man between 18 and 35 years old in good health. Some clones in this sample may be carry-over from other donors' samples.

The CDR3 in this case is CAWSVRRGTSGRGSTDTQYF. The nucleotide sequence reads TGTGCCTGGAGTGTAAGGAGGGGGACTAGCGGGAGAGGGAGCACAGATACGCAGTATTTT. The V and J genes are TRBV30 and TRBJ2-3; TRBD2 agrees with 14 junctional bases. Per the germline V gene (reference sequence), GTSNPN is the CDR1 and SVGIG is the CDR2. Unmatched junction bases come to 11, with V trimmed by 0 bases and J by 0 bases. The CDR3 measures 20 amino acids from cysteine to phenylalanine. Solely the CDR3 DNA is kept, with 60 bases framed from the first base.